This T cell receptor (beta chain) is drawn from a study of identical twins. Study results and limitations: Models, which agreed with sharing between unrelated individuals, nonetheless underestimated the out-of-frame TCR alpha sharing seen in monozygotic twins. Diverse VJ usage suggested most zero-insertion clonotypes were not invariant T cells.

TCRdb independently ran MiXCR on the 5' RACE reads; one entry per CDR3 protein. The sample records hundreds of thousands of distinct CDR3 sequences, 5.5% to 7.5% being singletons. The table lists this clonotype with many counts. What it recognizes is unknown. Sequencing used naive T cells sorted from blood. This sequence was found in a man aged 18 to 29 in good health.

CDR3 protein: CASSFGGQGNTIYF. CDR3 DNA sequence: TGTGCCAGCAGTTTTGGGGGACAGGGGAACACCATATATTTT. The chain employs TRBV12-3 or TRBV12-4 and TRBJ1-3; TRBD1 matches 10 bases. V shed 3 bases and J 7 bases; nucleotides not matched to a gene: 3. This CDR3 region has 14 residues.